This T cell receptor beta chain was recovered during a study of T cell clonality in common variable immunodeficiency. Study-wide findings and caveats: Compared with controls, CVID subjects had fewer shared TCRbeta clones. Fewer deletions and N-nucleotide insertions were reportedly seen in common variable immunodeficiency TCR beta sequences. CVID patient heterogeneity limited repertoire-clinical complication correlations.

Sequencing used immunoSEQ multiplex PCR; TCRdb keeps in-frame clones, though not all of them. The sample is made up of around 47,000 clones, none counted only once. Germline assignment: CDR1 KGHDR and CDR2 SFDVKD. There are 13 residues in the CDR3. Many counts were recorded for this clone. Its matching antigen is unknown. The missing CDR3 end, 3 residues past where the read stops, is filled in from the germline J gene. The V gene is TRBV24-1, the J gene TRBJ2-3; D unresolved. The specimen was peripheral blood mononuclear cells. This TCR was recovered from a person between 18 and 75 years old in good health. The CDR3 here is CATSDLELPTQYF. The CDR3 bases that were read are TGTGCCACCAGTGATTTGGAACTACCCACG.